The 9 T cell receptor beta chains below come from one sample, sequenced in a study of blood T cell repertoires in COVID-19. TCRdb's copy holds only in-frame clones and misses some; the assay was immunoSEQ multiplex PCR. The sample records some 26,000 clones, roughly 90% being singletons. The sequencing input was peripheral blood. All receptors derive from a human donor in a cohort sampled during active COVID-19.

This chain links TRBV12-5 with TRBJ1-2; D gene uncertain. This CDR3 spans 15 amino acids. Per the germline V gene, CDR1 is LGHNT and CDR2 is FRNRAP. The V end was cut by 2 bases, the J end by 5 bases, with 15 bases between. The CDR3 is CASGLPVSGFYGYTF. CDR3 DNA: TGTGCTAGTGGTTTGCCAGTTTCGGGGTTTTATGGCTACACCTTC. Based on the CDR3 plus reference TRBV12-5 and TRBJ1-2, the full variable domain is DARVTQTPRHKVTEMGQEVTMRCQPILGHNTVFWYRQTMMQGLELLAYFRNRAPLDDSGMPKDRFSAEMPDATLATLKIQPSEPRDSAVYFCASGLPVSGFYGYTFGSGTRLTVV.

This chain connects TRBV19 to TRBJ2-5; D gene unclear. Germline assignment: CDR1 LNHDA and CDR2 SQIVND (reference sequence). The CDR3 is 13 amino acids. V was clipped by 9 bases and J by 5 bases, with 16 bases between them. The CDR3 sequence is CASHRGGTETQYF. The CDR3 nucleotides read TGTGCCAGCCATCGAGGTGGCACGGAGACCCAGTACTTC. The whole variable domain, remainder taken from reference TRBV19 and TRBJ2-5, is DGGITQSPKYLFRKEGQNVTLSCEQNLNHDAMYWYRQDPGQGLRLIYYSQIVNDFQKGDIAEGYSVSREKKESFPLTVTSAQKNPTAFYLCASHRGGTETQYFGPGTRLLVL.

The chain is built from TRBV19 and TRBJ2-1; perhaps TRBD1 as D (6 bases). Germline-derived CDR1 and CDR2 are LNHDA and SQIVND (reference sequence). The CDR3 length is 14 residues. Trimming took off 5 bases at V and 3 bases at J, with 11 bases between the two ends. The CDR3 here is CASSSGTHYNEQFF. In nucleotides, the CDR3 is TGTGCCAGTAGTTCGGGGACACACTACAATGAGCAGTTCTTC.

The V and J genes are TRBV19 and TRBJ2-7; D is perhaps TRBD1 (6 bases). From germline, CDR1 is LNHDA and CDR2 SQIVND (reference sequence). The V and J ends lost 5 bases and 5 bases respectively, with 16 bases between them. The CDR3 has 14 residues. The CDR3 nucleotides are TGTGCCAGTAGTGCAAACAGGGAACTCCACGAGCAGTACTTC. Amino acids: CASSANRELHEQYF.

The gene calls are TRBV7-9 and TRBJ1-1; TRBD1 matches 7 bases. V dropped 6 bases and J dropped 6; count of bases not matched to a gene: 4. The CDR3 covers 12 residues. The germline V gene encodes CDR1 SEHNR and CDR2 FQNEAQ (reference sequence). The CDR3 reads CASSPQGPEAFF. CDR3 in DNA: TGTGCCAGCAGTCCACAGGGGCCTGAAGCTTTCTTT. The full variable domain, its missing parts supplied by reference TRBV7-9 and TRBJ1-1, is DTGVSQNPRHKITKRGQNVTFRCDPISEHNRLYWYRQTLGQGPEFLTYFQNEAQLEKSRLLSDRFSAERPKGSFSTLEIQRTEQGDSAMYLCASSPQGPEAFFGQGTRLTVV.

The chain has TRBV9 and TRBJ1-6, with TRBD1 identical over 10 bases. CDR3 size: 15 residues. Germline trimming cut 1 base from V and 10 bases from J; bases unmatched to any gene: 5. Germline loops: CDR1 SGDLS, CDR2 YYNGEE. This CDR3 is CASSVQTGGRSPLHF. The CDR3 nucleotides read TGTGCCAGCAGCGTACAGACAGGGGGCAGATCACCCCTCCACTTT.

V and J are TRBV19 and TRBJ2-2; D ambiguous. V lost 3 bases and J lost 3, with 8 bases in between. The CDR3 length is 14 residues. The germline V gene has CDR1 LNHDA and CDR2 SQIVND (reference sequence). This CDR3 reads CASSINTYTGELFF. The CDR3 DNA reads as TGTGCCAGTAGTATCAACACCTACACCGGGGAGCTGTTTTTT. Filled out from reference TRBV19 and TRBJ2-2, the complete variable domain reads DGGITQSPKYLFRKEGQNVTLSCEQNLNHDAMYWYRQDPGQGLRLIYYSQIVNDFQKGDIAEGYSVSREKKESFPLTVTSAQKNPTAFYLCASSINTYTGELFFGEGSRLTVL.

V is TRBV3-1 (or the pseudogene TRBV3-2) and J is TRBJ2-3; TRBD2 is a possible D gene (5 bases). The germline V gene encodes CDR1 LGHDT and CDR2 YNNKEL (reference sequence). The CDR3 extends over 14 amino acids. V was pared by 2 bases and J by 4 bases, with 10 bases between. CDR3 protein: CASSQTSGSDTQYF. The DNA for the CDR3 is TGTGCCAGCAGCCAAACCTCGGGATCAGATACGCAGTATTTT.

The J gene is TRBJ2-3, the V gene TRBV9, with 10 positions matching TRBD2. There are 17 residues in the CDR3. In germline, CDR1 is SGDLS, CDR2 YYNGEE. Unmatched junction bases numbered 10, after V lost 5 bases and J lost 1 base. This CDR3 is CASSRSGGALGTDTQYF. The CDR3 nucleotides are TGTGCCAGCAGTCGGAGCGGGGGGGCTCTCGGCACAGATACGCAGTATTTT. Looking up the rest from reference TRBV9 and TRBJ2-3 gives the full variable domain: DSGVTQTPKHLITATGQRVTLRCSPRSGDLSVYWYQQSLDQGLQFLIQYYNGEERAKGNILERFSAQQFPDLHSELNLSSLELGDSALYFCASSRSGGALGTDTQYFGPGTRLTVL.